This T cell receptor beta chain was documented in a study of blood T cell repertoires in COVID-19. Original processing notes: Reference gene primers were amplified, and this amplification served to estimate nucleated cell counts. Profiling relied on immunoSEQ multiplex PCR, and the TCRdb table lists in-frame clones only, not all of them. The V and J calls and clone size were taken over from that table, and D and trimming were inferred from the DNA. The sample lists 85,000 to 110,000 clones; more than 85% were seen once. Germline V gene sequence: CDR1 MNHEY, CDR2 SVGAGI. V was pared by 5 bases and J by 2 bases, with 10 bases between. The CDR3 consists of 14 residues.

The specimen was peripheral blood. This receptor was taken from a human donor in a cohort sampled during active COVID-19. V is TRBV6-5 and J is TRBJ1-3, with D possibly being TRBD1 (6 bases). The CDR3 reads CASSRGTTGNTIYF. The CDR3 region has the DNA TGTGCCAGCAGTAGGGGGACGACTGGAAACACCATATATTTT.